This T cell receptor (beta chain) was obtained from a study of T cells in Graves' hyperthyroidism and ophthalmopathy. RNA transcripts yielded amplified TCR beta CDR3 regions. HTBI primers were the set used in a first-round RT-PCR of the TCR CDR3. TCRdb analysed the multiplex PCR reads with MiXCR anew, one entry per CDR3 protein. The profile covers 550,000 to 600,000 distinct CDR3 sequences, with approximately 15% appearing a single time and more than 15% taken by the ten largest. The V and J ends lost 6 bases and 10 bases, in that order; junction bases with no gene match: 7. The CDR3 covers 13 residues. Many counts were recorded for this clonotype.

The sequence derives from a woman between 18 and 29 years old with Graves' hyperthyroidism. Sequenced sample: blood. This chain connects TRBV12-3 or TRBV12-4 to TRBJ2-1, with 9 bases fitting TRBD2. CDR3 DNA sequence: TGTGCCAGCAGCGGGACTAGCCTCTTGGAGCAGTTCTTC. Translating gives CASSGTSLLEQFF.